This T cell receptor (beta chain) was retrieved from a study of blood T cell repertoires in COVID-19. Study information: Italy, Spain and the United States were the sources of the convalescent and acute COVID-19 samples. The cDNA or gDNA used as material had been derived from T cells, B-cell-depleted T cells, or PBMCs.

In the authors' methods: Estimation of nucleated cell counts relied on the amplification of reference gene primers. Profiling relied on immunoSEQ multiplex PCR, and the TCRdb table lists in-frame clones only, not all of them. V and J calls and clone size are as listed in that table; D and trimming were resolved from the DNA. The sample holds 300,000 to 350,000 clones, 75% to 90% seen once. Seattle patients were enrolled while actively infected and followed longitudinally. Germline V gives CDR1 LGHNT, CDR2 FRNRAP. V dropped 5 bases and J dropped 7 bases, with 15 bases sitting between them. This CDR3 has 14 amino acids.

The receptor was derived from a woman aged 25 to 39 with COVID-19, enrolled during active disease. The material sequenced was peripheral blood. This chain uses TRBV12-5 with TRBJ1-5, with unresolved D. The CDR3: CASGGIYPGQPQHF. The CDR3 nucleotides are TGTGCTAGTGGTGGCATCTACCCGGGACAGCCCCAGCATTTT.